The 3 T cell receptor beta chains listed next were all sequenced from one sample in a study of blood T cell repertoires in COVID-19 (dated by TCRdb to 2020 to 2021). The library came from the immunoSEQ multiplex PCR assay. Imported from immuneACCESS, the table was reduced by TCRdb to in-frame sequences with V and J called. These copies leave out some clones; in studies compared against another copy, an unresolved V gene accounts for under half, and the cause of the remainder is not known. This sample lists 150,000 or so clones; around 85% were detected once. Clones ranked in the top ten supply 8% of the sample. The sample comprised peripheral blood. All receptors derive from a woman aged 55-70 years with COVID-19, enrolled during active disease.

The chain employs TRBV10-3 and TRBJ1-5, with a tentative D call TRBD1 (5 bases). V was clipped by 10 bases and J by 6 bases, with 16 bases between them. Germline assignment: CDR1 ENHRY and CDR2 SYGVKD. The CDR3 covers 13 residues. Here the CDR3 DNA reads TGTGCCACGAGTCAGGGCGGTGGTCAGCCCCAGCATTTT. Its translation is CATSQGGGQPQHF.

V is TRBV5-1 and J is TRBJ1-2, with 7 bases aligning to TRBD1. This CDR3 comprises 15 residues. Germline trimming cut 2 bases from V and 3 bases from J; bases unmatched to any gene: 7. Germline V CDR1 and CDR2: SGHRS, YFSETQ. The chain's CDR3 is CASSFTGDPHYGYTF. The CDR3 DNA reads TGCGCCAGCAGCTTTACAGGGGATCCGCACTATGGCTACACCTTC.

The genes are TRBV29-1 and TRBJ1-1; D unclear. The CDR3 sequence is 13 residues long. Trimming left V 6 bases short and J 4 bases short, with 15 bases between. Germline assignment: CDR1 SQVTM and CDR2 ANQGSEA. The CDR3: CSVNARGFTEAFF. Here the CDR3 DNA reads TGCAGCGTCAACGCCCGGGGATTCACTGAAGCTTTCTTT.